These T cell receptor beta chains were read from a single sample in a study of cytomegalovirus exposure and HLA in healthy donors. Sequenced by immunoSEQ multiplex PCR; TCRdb stores in-frame clones only, minus some. This sample has approximately 97,000 clones, with around 80% found just once. The sequenced sample was PBMCs. Receptor source: a male donor in good health and CMV-seropositive. The CDR3 runs from the conserved cysteine through the conserved F or W. The order of the fields is D gene, clone size, J gene, V gene, CDR3 protein, CDR3 DNA. A D gene is named only where the DNA matches it firmly. Clone size is stated in some rows and not others, as once, few, many or a class when expanded.

d_gene: .
abundance: .
j_gene: TRBJ2-7
v_gene: TRBV5-1
CDR3aa: CASSLVLGLYEQYF
CDR3nt: TGCGCCAGCAGCTTGGTATTAGGACTCTACGAGCAGTACTTC

d_gene: .
abundance: .
j_gene: TRBJ1-1
v_gene: TRBV30
CDR3aa: CAAKGDTEAFF
CDR3nt: TGTGCCGCCAAGGGGGACACTGAAGCTTTCTTT

d_gene: TRBD2
abundance: .
j_gene: TRBJ2-7
v_gene: TRBV6-6
CDR3aa: CASSPSGGGGAGEQYF
CDR3nt: TGTGCCAGCAGCCCGTCGGGTGGCGGGGGGGCAGGGGAGCAGTACTTC

d_gene: TRBD1
abundance: .
j_gene: TRBJ1-3
v_gene: TRBV4-1
CDR3aa: CASSSGTGGNTIYF
CDR3nt: TGCGCCAGCAGCTCCGGGACAGGGGGAAACACCATATATTTT

d_gene: .
abundance: .
j_gene: TRBJ2-7
v_gene: TRBV6-5
CDR3aa: CASRGGHPNEQYF
CDR3nt: TGTGCCAGCAGGGGGGGGCACCCCAACGAGCAGTACTTC

d_gene: .
abundance: .
j_gene: TRBJ2-7
v_gene: TRBV6-5
CDR3aa: CASSPPGTAVIEQYF
CDR3nt: TGTGCCAGCAGCCCCCCCGGGACTGCTGTTATCGAGCAGTACTTC

d_gene: TRBD2
abundance: .
j_gene: TRBJ2-1
v_gene: TRBV10-2
CDR3aa: CASSLAGGYNGQFF
CDR3nt: TGCGCCAGCAGTCTGGCGGGGGGGTACAATGGGCAGTTCTTC

d_gene: .
abundance: .
j_gene: TRBJ2-7
v_gene: TRBV10-1
CDR3aa: CASSEAGAYEQYF
CDR3nt: TGCGCCAGCAGTGAGGCAGGGGCCTACGAGCAGTACTTC

d_gene: .
abundance: .
j_gene: TRBJ2-5
v_gene: TRBV7-9
CDR3aa: CASSSDSTYQETQYF
CDR3nt: TGTGCCAGCAGCTCGGACTCGACGTACCAAGAGACCCAGTACTTC

d_gene: .
abundance: .
j_gene: TRBJ2-7
v_gene: TRBV6-5
CDR3aa: CASSSVYEQYF
CDR3nt: TGTGCCAGCAGTTCCGTCTACGAGCAGTACTTC

d_gene: .
abundance: .
j_gene: TRBJ1-2
v_gene: TRBV4-1
CDR3aa: CASSQGTIGLVLNYGYTF
CDR3nt: TGCGCCAGCAGCCAAGGAACCATCGGTCTGGTCTTAAACTATGGCTACACCTTC

d_gene: TRBD1
abundance: .
j_gene: TRBJ1-1
v_gene: TRBV6-5
CDR3aa: CASSWLTGDLNTEAFF
CDR3nt: TGTGCCAGCAGTTGGTTAACAGGGGACCTGAACACTGAAGCTTTCTTT

d_gene: TRBD1
abundance: .
j_gene: TRBJ2-6
v_gene: TRBV27
CDR3aa: CASSWDRAGANVLTF
CDR3nt: TGTGCCAGCAGTTGGGACAGGGCTGGGGCCAACGTCCTGACTTTC

d_gene: .
abundance: .
j_gene: TRBJ1-2
v_gene: TRBV6-1
CDR3aa: CASRDRPYGYTF
CDR3nt: TGTGCCAGCAGAGACAGGCCTTATGGCTACACCTTC

d_gene: .
abundance: .
j_gene: TRBJ2-7
v_gene: TRBV19
CDR3aa: CASSPTGTGSSYEQYF
CDR3nt: TGTGCCAGTAGCCCGACGGGCACCGGGAGCTCCTACGAGCAGTACTTC

d_gene: .
abundance: .
j_gene: TRBJ1-2
v_gene: TRBV11-3
CDR3aa: CASSREDLYGYTF
CDR3nt: TGTGCCAGCAGCCGGGAAGATCTTTATGGCTACACCTTC

d_gene: .
abundance: .
j_gene: TRBJ2-2
v_gene: TRBV9
CDR3aa: CASSVESGWTGELFF
CDR3nt: TGTGCCAGCAGCGTAGAGTCAGGGTGGACCGGGGAGCTGTTTTTT

d_gene: TRBD1
abundance: once
j_gene: TRBJ1-2
v_gene: TRBV30
CDR3aa: CAWSWPGGMDYGYTF
CDR3nt: TGTGCCTGGAGTTGGCCAGGGGGAATGGACTATGGCTACACCTTC

d_gene: .
abundance: few
j_gene: TRBJ2-5
v_gene: TRBV5-1
CDR3aa: CDSSGGDRASYQETQYF
CDR3nt: TGCGACAGCAGCGGGGGAGACAGGGCCTCGTACCAAGAGACCCAGTACTTC

d_gene: TRBD2
abundance: .
j_gene: TRBJ2-7
v_gene: TRBV5-4
CDR3aa: CASSLGLAGTYEQYF
CDR3nt: TGTGCCAGCAGCCTGGGACTAGCGGGGACCTACGAGCAGTACTTC

d_gene: .
abundance: once
j_gene: TRBJ2-3
v_gene: TRBV7-6
CDR3aa: CASSLEYGGTDTQYF
CDR3nt: TGTGCCAGCAGCTTAGAGTACGGGGGCACAGATACGCAGTATTTT

d_gene: .
abundance: .
j_gene: TRBJ2-2
v_gene: TRBV6-5
CDR3aa: CASSTGFGTGELFF
CDR3nt: TGTGCCAGCAGCACAGGGTTTGGCACCGGGGAGCTGTTTTTT

d_gene: TRBD2
abundance: .
j_gene: TRBJ2-3
v_gene: TRBV2
CDR3aa: CASSETPSSGGTDTQYF
CDR3nt: TGTGCCAGCAGTGAAACACCCTCGAGCGGGGGCACAGATACGCAGTATTTT

d_gene: TRBD1
abundance: .
j_gene: TRBJ1-5
v_gene: TRBV2
CDR3aa: CASRGDRASNQPQHF
CDR3nt: TGTGCCAGCAGGGGGGACAGGGCAAGCAATCAGCCCCAGCATTTT

d_gene: .
abundance: .
j_gene: TRBJ1-5
v_gene: TRBV19
CDR3aa: CASSIGPNNQPQHF
CDR3nt: TGTGCCAGTAGTATTGGGCCCAACAATCAGCCCCAGCATTTT

d_gene: .
abundance: .
j_gene: TRBJ2-7
v_gene: TRBV7-6
CDR3aa: CASSSRVYEQYF
CDR3nt: TGTGCCAGCAGCTCCCGCGTCTACGAGCAGTACTTC

d_gene: .
abundance: .
j_gene: TRBJ1-4
v_gene: TRBV18
CDR3aa: CASFTTGTENEKLFF
CDR3nt: TGTGCCAGCTTCACGACCGGGACTGAGAATGAAAAACTGTTTTTT

d_gene: .
abundance: .
j_gene: TRBJ1-1
v_gene: TRBV5-1
CDR3aa: CASSLWGGAADTEAFF
CDR3nt: TGCGCCAGCAGTCTCTGGGGGGGCGCCGCGGACACTGAAGCTTTCTTT

d_gene: .
abundance: .
j_gene: TRBJ2-7
v_gene: TRBV7-6
CDR3aa: CASSLGGPQHEQYF
CDR3nt: TGTGCCAGCAGCTTAGGGGGCCCCCAACACGAGCAGTACTTC

d_gene: .
abundance: .
j_gene: TRBJ1-2
v_gene: TRBV19
CDR3aa: CASSVSRGGDYGYTF
CDR3nt: TGTGCCAGTAGTGTCTCCAGGGGCGGAGACTATGGCTACACCTTC

d_gene: TRBD2
abundance: .
j_gene: TRBJ2-1
v_gene: TRBV2
CDR3aa: CATGTSGGVYNEQFF
CDR3nt: TGTGCCACAGGGACTAGCGGGGGTGTTTACAATGAGCAGTTCTTC

d_gene: .
abundance: .
j_gene: TRBJ2-3
v_gene: TRBV5-1
CDR3aa: CASSFRQDTQYF
CDR3nt: TGCGCCAGCAGCTTCAGACAAGATACGCAGTATTTT

d_gene: .
abundance: .
j_gene: TRBJ1-1
v_gene: TRBV29-1
CDR3aa: CSVEGQRVNTEAFF
CDR3nt: TGCAGCGTCGAAGGACAGCGGGTGAACACTGAAGCTTTCTTT

d_gene: TRBD1
abundance: .
j_gene: TRBJ1-1
v_gene: TRBV7-6
CDR3aa: CASSLGGTGATEAFF
CDR3nt: TGTGCCAGCAGCTTGGGAGGGACAGGGGCCACTGAAGCTTTCTTT

d_gene: .
abundance: once
j_gene: TRBJ2-1
v_gene: TRBV5-6
CDR3aa: CASSPPPQRLGNEQFF
CDR3nt: TGTGCCAGCAGCCCCCCCCCGCAGCGATTAGGCAATGAGCAGTTCTTC

d_gene: .
abundance: .
j_gene: TRBJ2-7
v_gene: TRBV7-9
CDR3aa: CASSLAVAHEQYF
CDR3nt: TGTGCCAGCAGCTTAGCGGTGGCCCACGAGCAGTACTTC

d_gene: .
abundance: .
j_gene: TRBJ1-6
v_gene: TRBV9
CDR3aa: CASGVEGSPLHF
CDR3nt: TGTGCCAGCGGGGTGGAGGGTTCACCCCTCCACTTT

d_gene: .
abundance: .
j_gene: TRBJ2-5
v_gene: TRBV10-1
CDR3aa: CASSESGVAGYQETQYF
CDR3nt: TGCGCCAGCAGTGAGTCAGGCGTGGCGGGGTACCAAGAGACCCAGTACTTC

d_gene: TRBD1
abundance: .
j_gene: TRBJ1-6
v_gene: TRBV30
CDR3aa: CAWSAGQGNSPLHF
CDR3nt: TGTGCCTGGAGTGCGGGACAGGGAAATTCACCCCTCCACTTT

d_gene: .
abundance: once
j_gene: TRBJ1-1
v_gene: TRBV19
CDR3aa: CASSMQGNTEAFF
CDR3nt: TGTGCCAGTAGTATGCAGGGGAACACTGAAGCTTTCTTT

d_gene: TRBD1
abundance: .
j_gene: TRBJ1-5
v_gene: TRBV5-1
CDR3aa: CASSPGTGEDQPQHF
CDR3nt: TGCGCCAGCAGCCCCGGGACAGGGGAGGATCAGCCCCAGCATTTT